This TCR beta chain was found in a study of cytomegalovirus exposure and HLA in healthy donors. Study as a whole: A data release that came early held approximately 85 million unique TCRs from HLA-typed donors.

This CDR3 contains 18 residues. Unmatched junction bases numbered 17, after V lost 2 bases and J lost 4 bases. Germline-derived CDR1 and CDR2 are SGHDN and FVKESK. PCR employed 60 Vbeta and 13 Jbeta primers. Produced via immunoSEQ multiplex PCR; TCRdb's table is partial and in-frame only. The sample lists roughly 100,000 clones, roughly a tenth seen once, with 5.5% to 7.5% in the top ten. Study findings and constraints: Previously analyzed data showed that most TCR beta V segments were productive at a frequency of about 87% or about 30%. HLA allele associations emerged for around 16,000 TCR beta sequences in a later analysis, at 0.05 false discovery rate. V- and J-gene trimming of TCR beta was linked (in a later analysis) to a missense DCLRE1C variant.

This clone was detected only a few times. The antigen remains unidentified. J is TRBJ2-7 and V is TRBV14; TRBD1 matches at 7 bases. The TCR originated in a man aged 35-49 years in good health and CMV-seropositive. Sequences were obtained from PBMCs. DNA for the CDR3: TGTGCCAGCAGCCAACGAGGGGGCCCAGGGGGAGCCCCTTACGAGCAGTACTTC. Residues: CASSQRGGPGGAPYEQYF.